The clone carrying this T cell receptor (beta chain) has only a few counts. Primers used in a second PCR of roughly 6 to 12 cycles were a sample-barcoded 5' primer and a J-beta primer mix. TCRdb reprocessed the 5' RACE reads via MiXCR and lists one record per CDR3 protein. The repertoire consists of 1.5 million to 2 million distinct CDR3 sequences, with 30% to 40% occurring once and the leading ten covering 20% to 25%. V shed 5 bases and J shed 5 bases, with 12 bases lying between them. The CDR3 has 13 residues. Germline values: CDR1 DFQATT, CDR2 SNEGSKA (reference sequence). Per sample, at least 5 micrograms of total RNA were extracted. The entry originates in a study of blood T cells in healthy people across ages.

The TCR sequence derives from a human donor in good health. The chain couples TRBV20-1 to TRBJ1-4; D ambiguous. The sample comprised blood. CDR3 sequence: CSAPIRGNEKLFF. The CDR3 DNA reads as TGCAGTGCTCCAATCCGGGGAAATGAAAAACTGTTTTTT.